This T cell receptor (beta chain) was recovered during a study of T-cell memory formation after mild COVID-19. General study points: The second-wave clones peaking on day 37 were not confirmed as SARS-CoV-2-specific.

TCRdb reprocessed the 5' RACE reads with MiXCR, giving one entry per CDR3 protein. The sample holds approximately 150,000 distinct CDR3 sequences, roughly 6.2% seen once. Many counts were recorded for this clonotype. Its specificity is unknown. The CDR3 runs to 15 residues. In germline, CDR1 is KGHSH, CDR2 LQKENI. V shed 1 base and J 0 bases; nucleotides not matched to a gene: 2. The clonotype comes from an adult woman who had mild COVID-19 (a few samples of this study predate the infection). Cell type and time point are not known. V gene TRBV18 combines with J gene TRBJ2-5, with TRBD2 matching over 7 bases. The sequenced sample was PBMCs or a T cell subset sorted from them (not recorded which). The chain's CDR3 is CASSPRLADQETQYF. In nucleotides, the CDR3 is TGTGCCAGCTCACCACGGCTAGCGGACCAAGAGACCCAGTACTTC.